Listed below are T cell receptor beta chains from one sample, sequenced in a study of blood T cell repertoires in COVID-19. Assay used: immunoSEQ multiplex PCR; TCRdb lists only in-frame clones, some missing. The sample includes some 240,000 clones, around 80% of them seen just once. The sequencing input was peripheral blood. The receptor set was obtained from a woman aged 40 to 55 who had recovered from COVID-19. CDR3s include the opening cysteine and the closing phenylalanine or tryptophan. The order of the fields is V gene, D gene, J gene, clone size, CDR3 DNA, CDR3 protein. The D gene is left open where the match is weak. Rows give clone size only sometimes, using once, few, many, or a class for an expanded clone.

v_call: TRBV7-2
d_call: TRBD1
j_call: TRBJ2-3
clone_size: NA
cdr3_nt: TGTGCCAGCACCTCTAAAAGGGGGCTAGGGCAGTATTTT
cdr3_aa: CASTSKRGLGQYF

v_call: TRBV11-2
d_call: NA
j_call: TRBJ1-1
clone_size: NA
cdr3_nt: TGTGCCAGCAGCTTATTGGGGGGGATGAACACTGAAGCTTTCTTT
cdr3_aa: CASSLLGGMNTEAFF

v_call: TRBV6-5
d_call: NA
j_call: TRBJ1-2
clone_size: NA
cdr3_nt: TGTGCCAGCAGTTATTTGTACGGTAACTATGGCTACACCTTC
cdr3_aa: CASSYLYGNYGYTF

v_call: TRBV19
d_call: NA
j_call: TRBJ1-2
clone_size: NA
cdr3_nt: TGTGCCAGTATTGGAGAGTATGGCTACACCTTC
cdr3_aa: CASIGEYGYTF

v_call: TRBV19
d_call: NA
j_call: TRBJ1-2
clone_size: NA
cdr3_nt: TGTGCCAGTAGTATTGGCGGGGAATCAGGCTACACCTTC
cdr3_aa: CASSIGGESGYTF

v_call: TRBV14
d_call: TRBD1
j_call: TRBJ1-2
clone_size: NA
cdr3_nt: TGTGCCAGCAGCCGAGAGACAGGGTTTTGGTATGGCTACACCTTT
cdr3_aa: CASSRETGFWYGYTF

v_call: TRBV19
d_call: NA
j_call: TRBJ1-2
clone_size: NA
cdr3_nt: TGTGCCAGTAGTAACTGGGCCACTGGCTATGGCTACACCTTC
cdr3_aa: CASSNWATGYGYTF

v_call: TRBV6-5
d_call: TRBD2
j_call: TRBJ2-3
clone_size: NA
cdr3_nt: TGTGCCAGCAGGGGGAGCGGGGCACATACGCAGTATTTT
cdr3_aa: CASRGSGAHTQYF

v_call: TRBV19
d_call: NA
j_call: TRBJ2-7
clone_size: NA
cdr3_nt: TGTGCCAGTAGTTCCATAGACGAGCAGTACTTC
cdr3_aa: CASSSIDEQYF

v_call: TRBV5-8
d_call: NA
j_call: TRBJ1-1
clone_size: NA
cdr3_nt: TGTGCCAGCAGCAAATACCCTGCGGACACTGAAGCTTTCTTT
cdr3_aa: CASSKYPADTEAFF

v_call: TRBV6-2/TRBV6-3
d_call: NA
j_call: TRBJ1-3
clone_size: NA
cdr3_nt: TGTGCCAGCAGCCGAGGAGTGTATAGCGCGGCGACCTCTGGAAACACCATATATTTT
cdr3_aa: CASSRGVYSAATSGNTIYF

v_call: TRBV5-1
d_call: NA
j_call: TRBJ2-5
clone_size: once
cdr3_nt: TGCGCCAGCAGCTTGGTTCCCCTCCAAGAGACCCAGTACTTC
cdr3_aa: CASSLVPLQETQYF